The clone carrying this T cell receptor beta chain appeared a single time. Memory CD4+ cells were defined as CD4+CD45RO+CD25-. Semi-nested PCR with Nested Universal Primer A followed constant-region reverse priming of full-length variable regions. MiXCR, run by TCRdb on the 5' RACE reads, gives a single entry per CDR3 protein. This table has roughly 5,300 distinct CDR3 sequences, roughly a third appearing once. Trimming took off 2 bases at V and 4 bases at J, with 11 bases between the two ends. Looked up from germline, CDR1 is SQVTM and CDR2 is ANQGSEA. This CDR3 comprises 14 residues. The chain employs TRBV29-1 and TRBJ2-2; D is uncertain. The material sequenced was memory CD4+ T cells sorted from blood. Described subset: memory CD4+ T cells, CD4+CD45RO+CD25-. This clonotype was sampled from a female donor with breast cancer. The CDR3 coding sequence is TGCAGCGTTGAAAGGCAGCGTGGCACCGGGGAGCTGTTTTTT. Translating it yields CSVERQRGTGELFF.